This T cell receptor beta chain was found in a study of shared clonotypes between healthy human individuals. Deep was the level used in running the assay. Sorted-subset replicate PCR reactions contained approximately 190 ng DNA, corresponding to some 28,000 T cell genomes. Produced via immunoSEQ multiplex PCR; TCRdb's table is partial and in-frame only. The repertoire includes fewer than 850,000 clones, 72% of them detected once, and under 2% sits in the top ten. General observations from the study: Represented diversity, genetic and exposure-history alike, was limited by few donors.

Germline V gene sequence: CDR1 DFQATT, CDR2 SNEGSKA (reference sequence). This CDR3 has 11 amino acids. Trimming shortened V by 2 bases and J by 4 bases, and 3 bases separated the two germline ends. Details on this clone: The antigen is undetermined.

The gene calls are TRBV20-1 and TRBJ1-3; D uncertain. Sample: memory CD4+ T cells sorted from blood. Subset specified: CD45RA-negative fraction. The source of this sequence is a woman younger than 45 in good health. The CDR3 sequence: CSARFGNTIYF. CDR3 in DNA: TGCAGTGCTAGATTCGGAAACACCATATATTTT.